One sample yielded the 7 T cell receptor beta chains listed below, sequenced in a study of blood T cell repertoires in COVID-19. Generated by immunoSEQ multiplex PCR, the TCRdb table keeps only in-frame clones and is missing some. The repertoire holds more than 300,000 clones, with around 92% as singletons. The sample comprised peripheral blood. These receptors were collected from a man aged 18-30 years who had recovered from COVID-19.

The V call is TRBV15, the J call TRBJ2-7; tentatively, D is TRBD2 (6 bases). Trimming stripped 5 bases from V and 4 bases from J, with 15 bases between. The V gene's germline CDR1 is LNHNV and CDR2 YYDKDF (reference sequence). This CDR3 is built from 14 residues. This chain's CDR3 is CATSPAFGGYEQYF. CDR3 in DNA: TGTGCCACCAGCCCGGCTTTCGGAGGGTACGAGCAGTACTTC. The variable domain in full, with the rest retrieved from reference TRBV15 and TRBJ2-7, is DAMVIQNPRYQVTQFGKPVTLSCSQTLNHNVMYWYQQKSSQAPKLLFHYYDKDFNNEADTPDNFQSRRPNTSFCFLDIRSPGLGDTAMYLCATSPAFGGYEQYFGPGTRLTVT.

The CDR3 nucleotides are TGCGCCAGCAGCAGGAGCGGGGACAATGAGCAGTTCTTC. Translating gives CASSRSGDNEQFF. The rearrangement joins TRBV5-1 to TRBJ2-1, with 7 bases matching TRBD2. The germline gives CDR1 SGHRS, CDR2 YFSETQ. This CDR3 is built from 13 residues. The V gene end was trimmed by 4 bases and the J gene end by 5 bases; junction bases not matched to a gene: 3.

J is TRBJ1-1 and V is TRBV9; D gene unclear. CDR1 is SGDLS and CDR2 is YYNGEE in the germline V gene. V shed 0 bases and J shed 1 base, with 4 bases lying between them. CDR3 length: 13 residues. The chain's CDR3 is CASSVARNTEAFF. Here the CDR3 DNA reads TGTGCCAGCAGCGTAGCTCGGAACACTGAAGCTTTCTTT. The variable domain in full, with the rest retrieved from reference TRBV9 and TRBJ1-1, is DSGVTQTPKHLITATGQRVTLRCSPRSGDLSVYWYQQSLDQGLQFLIQYYNGEERAKGNILERFSAQQFPDLHSELNLSSLELGDSALYFCASSVARNTEAFFGQGTRLTVV.

The rearrangement uses TRBV3-1 (or the pseudogene TRBV3-2) and TRBJ1-1; tentative D call: TRBD1 (5 bases). Germline CDR1 LGHDT, CDR2 YNNKEL (reference sequence). This CDR3 comprises 12 residues. Trimming removed 1 base from V and 8 bases from J, with 8 bases in between. The CDR3 loop is CASSQGGGEAFF. Written as DNA, the CDR3 is TGTGCCAGCAGCCAAGGCGGGGGGGAAGCTTTCTTT.

This chain uses TRBV28 with TRBJ1-1; a possible D gene is TRBD1 (6 bases). This CDR3 contains 14 residues. The ends were cut back, 3 bases at V and 4 bases at J, with 12 bases in the middle. The germline gives CDR1 MDHEN, CDR2 SYDVKM. The CDR3: CASSLPGAVTEAFF. The CDR3 DNA is TGTGCCAGCAGTTTGCCAGGGGCGGTCACTGAAGCTTTCTTT.

The chain employs TRBV15 and TRBJ1-5; 12 nucleotides match TRBD1. This CDR3 has 16 amino acids. Per germline, CDR1 LNHNV and CDR2 YYDKDF (reference sequence). The V and J ends lost 1 base and 9 bases, in that order; junction bases with no gene match: 7. CDR3 DNA sequence: TGTGCCACCAGCAGAGTTGGAGGGACAGGGGGCGGGCCCCAGCATTTT. It translates to CATSRVGGTGGGPQHF.

V usage is TRBV19 and J usage is TRBJ2-6; TRBD2 might be the D (5 bases). V shed 5 bases and J shed 3 bases, with 8 bases lying between them. The CDR3 runs 14 residues. Germline V lookup: CDR1 LNHDA, CDR2 SQIVND (reference sequence). The CDR3 spells CASSSGIGANVLTF. The CDR3 DNA reads TGTGCCAGTAGTTCCGGGATTGGGGCCAACGTCCTGACTTTC.